Listed below are T cell receptor beta chains from one sample, sequenced in a study of T-cell reconstitution after alpha-beta-depleted transplantation in children. One entry per CDR3 protein, called by TCRdb with MiXCR from the PCR reads. In the table there are 200,000 to 300,000 distinct CDR3 sequences, 20% to 30% of which are singletons. The source material was PBMCs, mostly from graft donor cells, sampled 360 days after TCRalphabeta/CD19-depleted stem cell transplant. The receptors shown here come from a female patient younger than 10 who had a stem cell transplant for congenital amegakaryocytic thrombocytopenia, so the T cells may come from the graft donor. Both conserved end residues are trimmed from each CDR3.

v_call,cdr3_aa
TRBV5-1,ASSETRGDYNEQF
TRBV5-1,ASSLEQAHSNQPQH
TRBV28,ASSSNPLTDTQY
TRBV6-6,ASAKQGNQPQH
TRBV12-3/TRBV12-4,ASSFGTIYNEQF
TRBV12-3/TRBV12-4,ASSLYGGYQPQH
TRBV5-1,ASGLAGAYTGELF
TRBV7-9,ASSVGLAAETQY
TRBV4-2,ASSRTGAGELF
TRBV12-3/TRBV12-4,ASSNQTFNQETQY
TRBV6-5,ASSYGAGRGMEAF
TRBV5-1,ASSFRQREDTGELF
TRBV19,ATSVNNEQF
TRBV20-1,SAADGATDEQF
TRBV29-1,SVESGRSGEQY
TRBV6-1,ASRSSGSYNEKF
TRBV15,ATSRASFDTQY
TRBV24-1,ATSDFRRGNYNEQF
TRBV12-3/TRBV12-4,ASSFGGLSNEQF
TRBV5-1,ASMKRAGMNTEAF
TRBV12-3/TRBV12-4,ASIRSGTETQY
TRBV5-5,ASSLVLNSRGGELF
TRBV6-2/TRBV6-3,ASSYTLAQDEQY
TRBV6-7,ASSYSSGRGSYNEQF
TRBV12-3/TRBV12-4,ASSGTLLGDNEQF
TRBV29-1,SVDLSSGANVLT
TRBV12-3/TRBV12-4,ASSLGQHTDTQY
TRBV28,ASSGDSTDTQY
TRBV11-2,ASSLEKYEKLF
TRBV20-1,SARDRFSSYEQY
TRBV5-1,ASSSLGGAGELF
TRBV5-1,ASNGQSTDTQY
TRBV28,ASRLAGQGSVTQY
TRBV11-1,ASSLLQGSYEGYT
TRBV7-2,ASRSGDYSQETQY
TRBV20-1,SARDPKNTEAF
TRBV24-1,ATSDSYRGQGDTQY
TRBV3-1,ASSQAEGLAAF
TRBV4-1,ASSQVGQGYEQY
TRBV6-6,ASSQTISGWQY
TRBV7-9,ASSKGQPQDGELF
TRBV15,ATSFFHEQF